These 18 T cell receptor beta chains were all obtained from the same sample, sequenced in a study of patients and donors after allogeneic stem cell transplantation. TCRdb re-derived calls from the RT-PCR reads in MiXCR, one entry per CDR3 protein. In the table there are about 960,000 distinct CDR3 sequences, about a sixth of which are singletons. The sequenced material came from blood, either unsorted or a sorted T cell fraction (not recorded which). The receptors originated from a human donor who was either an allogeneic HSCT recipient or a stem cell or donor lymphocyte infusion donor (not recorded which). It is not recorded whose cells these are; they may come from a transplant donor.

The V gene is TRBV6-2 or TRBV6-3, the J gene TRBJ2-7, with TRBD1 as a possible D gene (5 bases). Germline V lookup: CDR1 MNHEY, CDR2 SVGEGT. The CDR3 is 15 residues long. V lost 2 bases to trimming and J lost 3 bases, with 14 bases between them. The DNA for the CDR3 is TGTGCCAGCAGTTACAGGCCAGGGATGAACTACGAGCAGTACTTC. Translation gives CASSYRPGMNYEQYF.

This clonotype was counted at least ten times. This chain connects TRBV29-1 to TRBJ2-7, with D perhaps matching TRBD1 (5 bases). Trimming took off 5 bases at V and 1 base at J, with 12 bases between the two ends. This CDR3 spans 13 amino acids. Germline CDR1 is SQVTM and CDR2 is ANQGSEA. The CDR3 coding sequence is TGCAGCGTTAGGGGAAGAGTTTCCTACGAGCAGTACTTC. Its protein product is CSVRGRVSYEQYF.

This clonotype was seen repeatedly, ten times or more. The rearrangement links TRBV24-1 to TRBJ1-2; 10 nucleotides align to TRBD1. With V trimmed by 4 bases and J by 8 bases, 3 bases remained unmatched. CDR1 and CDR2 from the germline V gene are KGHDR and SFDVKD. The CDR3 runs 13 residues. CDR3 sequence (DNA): TGTGCCACCAGTGACCGGACAGGGGGAGGCTACACCTTC. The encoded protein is CATSDRTGGGYTF.

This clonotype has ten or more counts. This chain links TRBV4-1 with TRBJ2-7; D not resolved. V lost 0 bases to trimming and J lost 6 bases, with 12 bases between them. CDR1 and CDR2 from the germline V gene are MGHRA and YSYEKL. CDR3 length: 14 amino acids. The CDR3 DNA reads TGCGCCAGCAGCCAAGACTACGTCTACCCCGAGCAGTACTTC. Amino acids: CASSQDYVYPEQYF.

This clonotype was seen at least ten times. The chain's CDR3 is CSASVRERTNIQYF. CDR3 DNA sequence: TGCAGTGCTAGCGTGCGGGAGAGGACGAACATTCAGTACTTC. The gene calls are TRBV20-1 and TRBJ2-4, with 7 bases fitting TRBD2. Germline CDR1 reads DFQATT; CDR2 reads SNEGSKA (reference sequence). J lost 7 bases, V lost 3 bases, and 9 bases had no gene match. The CDR3 spans 14 residues.

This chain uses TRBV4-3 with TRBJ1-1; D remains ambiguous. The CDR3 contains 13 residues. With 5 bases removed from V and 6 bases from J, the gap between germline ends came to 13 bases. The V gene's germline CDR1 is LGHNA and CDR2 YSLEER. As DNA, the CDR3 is TGCGCCAGCAGCTGGAAGGGAAACTCTGAAGCTTTCTTT. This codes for CASSWKGNSEAFF.

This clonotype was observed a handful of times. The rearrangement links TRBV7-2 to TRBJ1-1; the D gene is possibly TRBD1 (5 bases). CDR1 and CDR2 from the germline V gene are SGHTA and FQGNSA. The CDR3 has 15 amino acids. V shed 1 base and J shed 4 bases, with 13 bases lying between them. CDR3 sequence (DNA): TGTGCCAGCAGCTTAGAGCAGGGTTTCGGCACTGAAGCTTTCTTT. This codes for CASSLEQGFGTEAFF.

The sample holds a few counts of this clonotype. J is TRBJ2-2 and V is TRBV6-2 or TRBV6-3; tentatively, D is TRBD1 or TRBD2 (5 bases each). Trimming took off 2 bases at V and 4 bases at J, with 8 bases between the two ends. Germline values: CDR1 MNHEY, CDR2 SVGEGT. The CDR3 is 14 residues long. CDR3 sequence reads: CASSYARGTGELFF. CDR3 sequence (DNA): TGTGCCAGCAGTTACGCGAGGGGCACCGGGGAGCTGTTTTTT.

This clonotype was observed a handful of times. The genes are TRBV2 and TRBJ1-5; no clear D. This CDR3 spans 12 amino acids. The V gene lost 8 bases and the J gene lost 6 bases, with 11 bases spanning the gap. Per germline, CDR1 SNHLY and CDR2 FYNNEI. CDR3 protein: CASCDLGQPQHF. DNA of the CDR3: TGTGCCAGCTGCGACTTAGGTCAGCCCCAGCATTTT.

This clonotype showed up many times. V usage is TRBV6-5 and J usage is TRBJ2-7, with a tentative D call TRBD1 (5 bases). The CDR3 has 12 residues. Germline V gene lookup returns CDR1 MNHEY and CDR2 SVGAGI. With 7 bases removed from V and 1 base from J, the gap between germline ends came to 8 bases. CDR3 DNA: TGTGCCAGCACAGGGAATTCCTACGAGCAGTACTTC. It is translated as CASTGNSYEQYF.

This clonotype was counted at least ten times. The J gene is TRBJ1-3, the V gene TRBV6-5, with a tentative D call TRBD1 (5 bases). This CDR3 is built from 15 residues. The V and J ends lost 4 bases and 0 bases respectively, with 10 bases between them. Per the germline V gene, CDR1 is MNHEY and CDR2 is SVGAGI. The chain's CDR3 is CASSWGQGSGNTIYF. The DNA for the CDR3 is TGTGCCAGCAGTTGGGGTCAGGGCTCTGGAAACACCATATATTTT.

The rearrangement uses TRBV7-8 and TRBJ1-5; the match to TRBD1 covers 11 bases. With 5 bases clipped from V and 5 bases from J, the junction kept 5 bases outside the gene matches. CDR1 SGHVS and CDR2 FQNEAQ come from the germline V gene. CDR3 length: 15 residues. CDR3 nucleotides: TGTGCCAGCAGCGATCAGGACAGGGGGCATCAGCCCCAGCATTTT. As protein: CASSDQDRGHQPQHF.

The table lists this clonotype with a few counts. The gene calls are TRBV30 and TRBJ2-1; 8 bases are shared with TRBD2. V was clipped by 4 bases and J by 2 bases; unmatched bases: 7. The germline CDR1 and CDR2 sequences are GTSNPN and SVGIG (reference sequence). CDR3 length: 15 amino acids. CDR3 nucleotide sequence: TGTGCCTGGACTGAAAGTAGCGGGGCCTACAATGAGCAGTTCTTC. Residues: CAWTESSGAYNEQFF.

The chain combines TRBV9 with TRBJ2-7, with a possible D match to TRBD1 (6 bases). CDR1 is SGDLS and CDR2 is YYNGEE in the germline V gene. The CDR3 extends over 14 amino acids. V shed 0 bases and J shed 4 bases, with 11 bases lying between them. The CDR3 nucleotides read TGTGCCAGCAGCGTAGAGGGACAAGCTTACGAGCAGTACTTC. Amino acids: CASSVEGQAYEQYF. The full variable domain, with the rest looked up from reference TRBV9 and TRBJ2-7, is DSGVTQTPKHLITATGQRVTLRCSPRSGDLSVYWYQQSLDQGLQFLIQYYNGEERAKGNILERFSAQQFPDLHSELNLSSLELGDSALYFCASSVEGQAYEQYFGPGTRLTVT.

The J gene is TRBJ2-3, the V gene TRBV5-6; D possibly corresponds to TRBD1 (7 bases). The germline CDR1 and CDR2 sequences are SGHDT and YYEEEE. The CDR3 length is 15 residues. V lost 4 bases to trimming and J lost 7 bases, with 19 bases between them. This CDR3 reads CASSLNRRGVHTQYF. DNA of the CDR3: TGTGCCAGCAGCCTCAATCGCAGGGGGGTACATACGCAGTATTTT.

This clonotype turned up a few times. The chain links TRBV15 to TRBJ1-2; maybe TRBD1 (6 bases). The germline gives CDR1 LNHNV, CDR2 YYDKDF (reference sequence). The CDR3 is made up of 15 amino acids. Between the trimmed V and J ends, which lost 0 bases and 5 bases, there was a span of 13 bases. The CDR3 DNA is TGTGCCACCAGCAGAGATCTAACCAGGGGATATGGCTACACCTTC. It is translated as CATSRDLTRGYGYTF.

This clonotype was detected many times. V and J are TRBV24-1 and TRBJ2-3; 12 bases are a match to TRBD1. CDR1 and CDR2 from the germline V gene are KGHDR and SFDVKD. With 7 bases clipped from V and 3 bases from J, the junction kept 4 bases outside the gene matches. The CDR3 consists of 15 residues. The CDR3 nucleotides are TGTGCCACCAGCCCGGGACAGGGGGCAACAGATACGCAGTATTTT. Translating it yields CATSPGQGATDTQYF.

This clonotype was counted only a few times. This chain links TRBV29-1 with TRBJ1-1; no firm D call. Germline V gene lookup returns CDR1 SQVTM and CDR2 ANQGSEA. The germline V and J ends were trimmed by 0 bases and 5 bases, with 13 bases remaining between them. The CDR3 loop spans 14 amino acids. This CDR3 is CSVEDRAEETEAFF. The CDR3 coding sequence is TGCAGCGTTGAAGATCGGGCAGAAGAAACTGAAGCTTTCTTT. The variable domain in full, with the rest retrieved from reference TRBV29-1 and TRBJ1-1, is SAVISQKPSRDICQRGTSLTIQCQVDSQVTMMFWYRQQPGQSLTLIATANQGSEATYESGFVIDKFPISRPNLTFSTLTVSNMSPEDSSIYLCSVEDRAEETEAFFGQGTRLTVV.